This TCR beta chain originates from a study of tumor-infiltrating lymphocytes in oesophageal squamous cell carcinoma. Germline CDR1 is SGHTA and CDR2 is FQGNSA. The CDR3 extends over 13 amino acids. TCRdb re-derived calls from the PCR reads in MiXCR, one entry per CDR3 protein. The table lists under 20,000 distinct CDR3 sequences, roughly 40% of them singletons. This rearrangement joins TRBV7-2 to TRBJ2-1, with a tentative D call TRBD2 (6 bases). The J call is doubtful: the DNA matches TRBJ2-7 better. The clonotype originates from a female donor with esophageal squamous cell carcinoma. Sample: normal esophageal tissue next to the tumor. CDR3 nucleotides: TGTGCCAGCAGCTTACAGTCAGGGAGGGAGCAGTACTTC. This sequence encodes CASSLQSGREQYF.